What follows is one T cell receptor beta chain and its context. Its antigen is currently unknown. At one boundary the junction diverges from the germline segment, which might be a read error. A sample-barcoded 5' primer and a J-beta primer mix were used in a second PCR of roughly 6 to 11 cycles. TCRdb reanalysed the 5' RACE reads using MiXCR and keeps one entry per CDR3 protein. The sample carries fewer than 2,000,000 distinct CDR3 sequences, roughly two fifths recorded once. This sample is part of a study of blood T cells in healthy people across ages. Study-level background: T cells yielded about one barcoded beta molecule per two cells through template switching.

Study results and caveats: The recorded TCR beta diversity per million T cells decreased in a roughly linear manner with age.

The CDR3 totals 15 residues. CDR1 is ENHRY, CDR2 SYGVKD, per germline. This chain uses TRBV10-3 with TRBJ2-3; 9 bases line up with TRBD2. The sequence was collected from a human donor in good health. Sequencing was done on a sample of blood. This chain's CDR3 is CAIREERGDKDTQCF. As DNA, the CDR3 is TGTGCCATCAGAGAAGAGCGGGGGGATAAAGATACGCAGTGTTTT.